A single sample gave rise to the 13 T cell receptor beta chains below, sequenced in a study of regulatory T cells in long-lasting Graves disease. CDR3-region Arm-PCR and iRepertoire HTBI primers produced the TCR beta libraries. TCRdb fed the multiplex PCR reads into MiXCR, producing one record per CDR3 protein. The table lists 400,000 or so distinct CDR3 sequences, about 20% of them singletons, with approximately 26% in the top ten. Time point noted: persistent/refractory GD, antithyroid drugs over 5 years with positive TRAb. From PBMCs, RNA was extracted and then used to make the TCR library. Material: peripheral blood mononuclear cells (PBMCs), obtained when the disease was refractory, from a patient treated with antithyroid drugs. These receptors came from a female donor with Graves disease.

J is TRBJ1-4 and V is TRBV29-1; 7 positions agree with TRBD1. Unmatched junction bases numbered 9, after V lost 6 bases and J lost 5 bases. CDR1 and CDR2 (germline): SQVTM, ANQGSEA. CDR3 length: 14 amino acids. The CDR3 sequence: CSVLTGPLNEKLFF. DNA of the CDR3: TGCAGCGTACTGACAGGGCCTTTAAATGAAAAACTGTTTTTT.

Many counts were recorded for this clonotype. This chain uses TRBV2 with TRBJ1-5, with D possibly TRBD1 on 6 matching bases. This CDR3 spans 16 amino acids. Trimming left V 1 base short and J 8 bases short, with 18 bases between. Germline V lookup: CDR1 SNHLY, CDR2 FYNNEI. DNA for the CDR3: TGTGCCAGCAGTGAAGACGTACAGGGATCCTTGAAGCCCCAGCATTTT. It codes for CASSEDVQGSLKPQHF.

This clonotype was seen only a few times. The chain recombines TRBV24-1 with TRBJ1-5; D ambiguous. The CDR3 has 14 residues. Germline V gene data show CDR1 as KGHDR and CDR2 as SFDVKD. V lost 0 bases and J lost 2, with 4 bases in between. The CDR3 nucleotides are TGTGCCACCAGTGATTTGGGGGGCAATCAGCCCCAGCATTTT. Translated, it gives CATSDLGGNQPQHF.

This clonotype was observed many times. Here the CDR3 DNA reads TGTGCCAGCAGTGACAGGGAAGGGAGTGCTGAAGCTTTCTTT. It specifies CASSDREGSAEAFF. The V call is TRBV28, the J call TRBJ1-1, with TRBD1 matching 7 bases. This CDR3 contains 14 residues. Germline V lookup: CDR1 MDHEN, CDR2 SYDVKM. Trimming removed 5 bases from V and 6 bases from J; junction bases left unmatched: 9. Drawing the rest from reference TRBV28 and TRBJ1-1, the complete variable domain is DVKVTQSSRYLVKRTGEKVFLECVQDMDHENMFWYRQDPGLGLRLIYFSYDVKMKEKGDIPEGYSVSREKKERFSLILESASTNQTSMYLCASSDREGSAEAFFGQGTRLTVV.

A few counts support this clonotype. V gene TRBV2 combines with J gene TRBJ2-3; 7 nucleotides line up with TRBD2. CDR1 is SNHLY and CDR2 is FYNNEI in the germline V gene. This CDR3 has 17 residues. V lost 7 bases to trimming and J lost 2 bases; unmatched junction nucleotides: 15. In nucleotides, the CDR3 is TGTGCCAGCACCCTAAAGGGGATTAGCGGGTACACAGATACGCAGTATTTT. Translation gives CASTLKGISGYTDTQYF.

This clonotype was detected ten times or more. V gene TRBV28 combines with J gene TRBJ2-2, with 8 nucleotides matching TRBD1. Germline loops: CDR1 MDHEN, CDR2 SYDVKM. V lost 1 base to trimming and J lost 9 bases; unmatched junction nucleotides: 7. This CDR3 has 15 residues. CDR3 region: CASSLSGTGPRELFF. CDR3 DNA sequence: TGTGCCAGCAGTTTATCCGGGACAGGTCCCCGGGAGCTGTTTTTT. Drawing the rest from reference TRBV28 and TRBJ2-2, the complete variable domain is DVKVTQSSRYLVKRTGEKVFLECVQDMDHENMFWYRQDPGLGLRLIYFSYDVKMKEKGDIPEGYSVSREKKERFSLILESASTNQTSMYLCASSLSGTGPRELFFGEGSRLTVL.

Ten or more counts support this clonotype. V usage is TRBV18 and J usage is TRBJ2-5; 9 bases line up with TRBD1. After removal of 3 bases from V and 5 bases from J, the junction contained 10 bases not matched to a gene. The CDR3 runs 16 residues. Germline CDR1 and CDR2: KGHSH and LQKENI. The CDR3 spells CASSPSGQGLGETQYF. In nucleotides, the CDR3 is TGTGCCAGCTCACCGTCGGGACAGGGCCTGGGGGAGACCCAGTACTTC.

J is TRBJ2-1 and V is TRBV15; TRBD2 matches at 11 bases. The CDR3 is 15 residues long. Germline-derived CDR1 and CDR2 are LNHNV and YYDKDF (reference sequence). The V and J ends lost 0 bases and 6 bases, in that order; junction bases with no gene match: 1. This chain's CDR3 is CATSRDTSGSNEQFF. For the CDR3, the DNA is TGTGCCACCAGCAGAGATACTAGCGGGAGCAATGAGCAGTTCTTC.

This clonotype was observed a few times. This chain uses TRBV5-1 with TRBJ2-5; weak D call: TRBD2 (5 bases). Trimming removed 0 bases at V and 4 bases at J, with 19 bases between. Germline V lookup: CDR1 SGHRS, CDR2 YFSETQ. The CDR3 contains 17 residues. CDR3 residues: CASSLAGRGNRGETQYF. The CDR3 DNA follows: TGCGCCAGCAGCTTGGCTGGTCGGGGAAATAGAGGAGAGACCCAGTACTTC.

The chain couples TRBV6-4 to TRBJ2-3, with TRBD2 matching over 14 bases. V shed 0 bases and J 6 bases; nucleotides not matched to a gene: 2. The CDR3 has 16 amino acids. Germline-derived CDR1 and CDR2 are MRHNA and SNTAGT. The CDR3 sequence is CASSDSGTSGSDTQYF. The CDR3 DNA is TGTGCCAGCAGTGACTCCGGGACTAGCGGGAGCGATACGCAGTATTTT.

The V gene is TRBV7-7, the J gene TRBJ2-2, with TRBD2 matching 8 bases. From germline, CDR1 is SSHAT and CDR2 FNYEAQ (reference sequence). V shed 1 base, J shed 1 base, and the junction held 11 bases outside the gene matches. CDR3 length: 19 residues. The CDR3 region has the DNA TGTGCCAGCAGCTTAGGGCTAGCGGGTTCCACGGAGAACACCGGGGAGCTGTTTTTT. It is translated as CASSLGLAGSTENTGELFF.

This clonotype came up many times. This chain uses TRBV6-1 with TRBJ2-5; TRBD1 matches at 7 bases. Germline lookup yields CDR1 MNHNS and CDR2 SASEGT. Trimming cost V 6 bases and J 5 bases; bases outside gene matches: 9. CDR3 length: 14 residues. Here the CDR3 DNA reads TGTGCCAGCAGACGGGGACAGTCCTCGGAGACCCAGTACTTC. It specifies CASRRGQSSETQYF.

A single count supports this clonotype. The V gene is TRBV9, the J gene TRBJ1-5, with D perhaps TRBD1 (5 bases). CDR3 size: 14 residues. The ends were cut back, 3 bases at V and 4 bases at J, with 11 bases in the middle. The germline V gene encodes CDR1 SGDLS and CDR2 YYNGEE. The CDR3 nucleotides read TGTGCCAGCAGCGCCGGGACTTATAATCAGCCCCAGCATTTT. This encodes CASSAGTYNQPQHF.